One sample yielded the 12 T cell receptor beta chains listed below, sequenced in a study of cytomegalovirus exposure and HLA in healthy donors. Primers included in the PCR were 60 Vbeta and 13 Jbeta primers. Some clones are missing from TCRdb's copy, which holds only in-frame ones; the method was immunoSEQ multiplex PCR. The repertoire includes some 190,000 clones, about four fifths of them detected once, and around 1.4% sits in the top ten. The sample comprised PBMCs. Every receptor here comes from a woman aged 50 to 60 in good health and CMV-seronegative.

This clone was counted a single time. V gene TRBV18 combines with J gene TRBJ1-1, with D uncertain. The germline CDR1 and CDR2 sequences are KGHSH and LQKENI. The CDR3 runs 15 residues. Trimming removed 0 bases from V and 0 bases from J, with 8 bases in between. CDR3 coding DNA: TGTGCCAGCTCACCACCGGAGGCTATGAACACTGAAGCTTTCTTT. Encoded protein: CASSPPEAMNTEAFF. The whole variable domain, remainder taken from reference TRBV18 and TRBJ1-1, is NAGVMQNPRHLVRRRGQEARLRCSPMKGHSHVYWYRQLPEEGLKFMVYLQKENIIDESGMPKERFSAEFPKEGPSILRIQQVVRGDSAAYFCASSPPEAMNTEAFFGQGTRLTVV.

The rearrangement uses TRBV19 and TRBJ2-7; D is ambiguous. CDR3 length equals 13 residues. The V and J ends lost 1 base and 3 bases respectively, with 7 bases between them. The V gene's germline CDR1 is LNHDA and CDR2 SQIVND (reference sequence). The CDR3 coding sequence is TGTGCCAGTAGTATAGTTACGGGCTACGAGCAGTACTTC. Protein product: CASSIVTGYEQYF. Supplemented by reference TRBV19 and TRBJ2-7, the full variable domain reads DGGITQSPKYLFRKEGQNVTLSCEQNLNHDAMYWYRQDPGQGLRLIYYSQIVNDFQKGDIAEGYSVSREKKESFPLTVTSAQKNPTAFYLCASSIVTGYEQYFGPGTRLTVT.

The chain combines TRBV7-2 with TRBJ2-3; 7 nucleotides line up with TRBD1. Losses at the gene ends were 1 base for V and 0 bases for J; bases not matched to a gene: 7. The CDR3 contains 17 residues. CDR1 and CDR2 from the germline V gene are SGHTA and FQGNSA. Written as DNA, the CDR3 is TGTGCCAGCAGCTTAGTCGGACAGGCGCTTAGCACAGATACGCAGTATTTT. Its translation: CASSLVGQALSTDTQYF.

Written as DNA, the CDR3 is TGTGCCAGCAGCTTGGTAGCGGGAGAGGGCAATGAGCAGTTCTTC. Protein sequence: CASSLVAGEGNEQFF. The rearrangement joins TRBV7-2 to TRBJ2-1; the match to TRBD2 covers 9 bases. Per the germline V gene, CDR1 is SGHTA and CDR2 is FQGNSA. The CDR3 runs 15 residues. J gave up 6 bases and V 3 bases, and 6 bases lay outside the gene matches.

The chain joins TRBV5-1 to TRBJ1-2, with TRBD1 matching over 7 bases. The trim removed 0 bases at V and 3 bases at J, leaving 8 bases unmatched. The CDR3 runs to 16 residues. Germline CDR1 is SGHRS and CDR2 is YFSETQ. CDR3 in amino acids: CASSLATDRADYGYTF. The CDR3 DNA reads as TGCGCCAGCAGCTTGGCCACCGACAGGGCGGACTATGGCTACACCTTC.

This clone was picked up one time. The chain uses TRBV6-1 and TRBJ2-3; the D gene is possibly TRBD2 (5 bases). Germline V gives CDR1 MNHNS, CDR2 SASEGT. CDR3 length equals 14 residues. Trimming removed 0 bases from V and 5 bases from J, with 9 bases in between. The DNA of the CDR3 is TGTGCCAGCAGTGAAGCTAGCGTGGTAGATACGCAGTATTTT. This gives the protein CASSEASVVDTQYF.

This chain connects TRBV2 to TRBJ1-1; D unclear. Per the germline V gene, CDR1 is SNHLY and CDR2 is FYNNEI. The CDR3 is 11 amino acids. V lost 3 bases, J lost 11 bases, and 10 bases lay in between. CDR3 protein: CASSEVRRAFF. Here the CDR3 DNA reads TGTGCCAGCAGTGAGGTCAGGAGGGCTTTCTTT. Combining the CDR3 with reference TRBV2 and TRBJ1-1 gives the whole variable domain EPEVTQTPSHQVTQMGQEVILRCVPISNHLYFYWYRQILGQKVEFLVSFYNNEISEKSEIFDDQFSVERPDGSNFTLKIRSTKLEDSAMYFCASSEVRRAFFGQGTRLTVV.

This chain connects TRBV28 to TRBJ2-7; D is perhaps TRBD2 (5 bases). CDR3 length equals 14 residues. CDR1 is MDHEN, CDR2 SYDVKM, per germline. Trimming stripped 2 bases from V and 6 bases from J, with 14 bases between. CDR3 sequence (DNA): TGTGCCAGCAGTTTAGGACTCCTGGGGATCGAGCAGTACTTC. This encodes CASSLGLLGIEQYF.

CDR3 region: CASTLWLERDTNGYTF. CDR3 nucleotide sequence: TGTGCCAGCACCCTTTGGTTGGAAAGGGACACCAATGGCTACACCTTC. The V and J genes are TRBV19 and TRBJ1-2; TRBD1 is a possible D gene (6 bases). The CDR3 runs to 16 residues. Germline loops: CDR1 LNHDA, CDR2 SQIVND (reference sequence). Trimming pared 9 bases from V and 6 bases from J, leaving 26 bases between.

The J gene is TRBJ1-2, the V gene TRBV5-5; 9 bases are a match to TRBD1. With V trimmed by 0 bases and J by 4 bases, 1 base remained unmatched. The CDR3 has 14 residues. Germline V gene sequence: CDR1 SGHKS, CDR2 YYEKEE (reference sequence). Here the CDR3 reads CASSLEDRGYGYTF. CDR3 sequence (DNA): TGTGCCAGCAGCTTGGAGGACAGGGGCTATGGCTACACCTTC.

V gene TRBV7-3 combines with J gene TRBJ2-1; TRBD2 might be the D (6 bases). This CDR3 region has 15 residues. V lost 3 bases and J lost 3, with 12 bases in between. Germline CDR1 is SGHTA and CDR2 is FQGTGA. CDR3: CASSLGQDYYNEQFF. DNA for the CDR3: TGTGCCAGCAGCTTGGGCCAGGACTACTACAATGAGCAGTTCTTC. Full variable domain (remainder filled in from reference TRBV7-3 and TRBJ2-1): GAGVSQTPSNKVTEKGKYVELRCDPISGHTALYWYRQSLGQGPEFLIYFQGTGAADDSGLPNDRFFAVRPEGSVSTLKIQRTERGDSAVYLCASSLGQDYYNEQFFGPGTRLTVL.

The chain combines TRBV4-1 with TRBJ2-7; D unresolved. The CDR3 is made up of 13 amino acids. The V and J ends lost 4 bases and 4 bases respectively, with 11 bases between them. Germline CDR1 MGHRA, CDR2 YSYEKL. DNA for the CDR3: TGCGCCAGCAGCCCCAATTCAGGATACGAGCAGTACTTC. Encoded protein: CASSPNSGYEQYF.